This T cell receptor (beta chain) was sequenced for a study of yellow fever vaccine responses in identical twins. On this clonotype: Its cognate antigen is unknown.

Overall study results and limits: In identical twins, vaccine T cell responses appeared partly shared and partly individual.

Germline V gene sequence: CDR1 SQVTM, CDR2 ANQGSEA. Trimming stripped 1 base from V and 9 bases from J, with 0 bases between. CDR3 length equals 8 residues. MiXCR was run by TCRdb on the RT-PCR reads, yielding one entry per CDR3 protein. Of roughly 18,000 distinct CDR3 sequences in the sample, 61% were seen once. Sample: T cells from blood (PBMCs), unsorted or a sorted subset (not recorded which), taken before or after yellow fever vaccination (not recorded which). V is TRBV29-1 and J is TRBJ1-2; D is unresolved. The receptor was isolated from a woman aged 18 to 35 who received the yellow fever vaccine. The CDR3: CSVEGYTF. The CDR3 DNA follows: TGCAGCGTTGAAGGCTACACCTTC.